The text below deals with one TCR beta chain. Its specificity is not known. CDR3 length: 15 residues. Germline loops: CDR1 SQVTM, CDR2 ANQGSEA. Trimming cost V 6 bases and J 2 bases; bases outside gene matches: 9. Profiling of TCR beta VDJ combinations and CDR3 sequences used genomic DNA as template. TCRdb fed the reads into MiXCR, producing one record per CDR3 protein. The table shows approximately 190,000 distinct CDR3 sequences, with roughly half occurring only once. This record comes from a study of CD8+CD57+ T cells in acquired aplastic anemia. Broader study findings: Patients and controls shared 25 to 30 CD8+ CDR3 sequences, which appeared highly expressed in patients and within their immunodominant clones.

In patients chosen for sequencing, flow cytometry had shown CD8+CD57+ cell expansion. Severe acquired aplastic anemia was present in all patients. Sequenced: sorted CD4+, CD8+, or CD8+CD57+ T cells (not recorded which) from PBMCs. The chain uses TRBV29-1 and TRBJ2-3; 9 nucleotides line up with TRBD2. This TCR was sampled from a human donor with aplastic anemia. The CDR3 loop is CSVGGGGRDTDTQYF. The CDR3 DNA is TGCAGCGTGGGAGGTGGCGGGAGGGACACAGATACGCAGTATTTT.